This TCR beta chain was observed in a study of metastatic and nonmetastatic thyroid tumors. Study-wide background: Repertoire comparisons spanned blood and tumor or nodule tissue from malignant and benign thyroid patients.

In the original workflow: Using the CDR3 differences seen across clinicopathological groups, the authors built a distant-metastasis classifier for papillary thyroid cancer, which was meant to discriminate distant-metastatic patients. TCRdb called clones again from the PCR reads with MiXCR. TCRdb's processing, not the authors' own work, is the source of the V and J calls. The sample records 5,500 to 7,500 clones, about 32% being singletons. This clone was counted between two and nine times. Thyroid surgery took place with no prior treatment in any patient. The V end lost 2 bases, the J end lost 2 bases, and 12 bases lay between the germline ends. The CDR3 runs to 15 residues. Germline lookup yields CDR1 MNHEY and CDR2 SVGAGI.

The chain has TRBV6-5 and TRBJ1-2; tentatively, D is TRBD1 (5 bases). The sample taken for sequencing was adjacent normal tissue. The sequence was obtained from a female donor with papillary thyroid cancer or a benign thyroid nodule (not recorded which). Some clones in this sample may be carry-over from other donors' samples. The DNA of the CDR3 is TGTGCCAGCAGTTACGCACGGACACCGAACTATGGCTACACCTTC. Its translation: CASSYARTPNYGYTF.